Only a few counts were recorded for the clone carrying this TCR beta chain. Measured with immunoSEQ multiplex PCR; TCRdb has only the in-frame clones, and not every one. The sample yields 70,000 or so clones, over 75% seen once. CDR1 is LGHNT, CDR2 FRNRAP, per germline. The CDR3 consists of 16 residues. V shed 2 bases and J shed 8 bases, with 19 bases lying between them. The sample originates from a study of blood T cell repertoires in COVID-19. About the study: Donors in the United States, Italy and Spain gave samples during acute or convalescent COVID-19. PBMCs, B-cell-depleted T cells, or T cells provided the cDNA or gDNA that made up the material.

This chain connects TRBV12-5 to TRBJ2-1; D may be TRBD2 (5 bases). The sequence was collected from a human donor in a cohort sampled during active COVID-19. The material sequenced was peripheral blood. The CDR3 DNA reads TGTGCTAGTGGTTTGATGGCGTCTAGCATGCCCCATGAGCAGTTCTTC. It specifies CASGLMASSMPHEQFF.